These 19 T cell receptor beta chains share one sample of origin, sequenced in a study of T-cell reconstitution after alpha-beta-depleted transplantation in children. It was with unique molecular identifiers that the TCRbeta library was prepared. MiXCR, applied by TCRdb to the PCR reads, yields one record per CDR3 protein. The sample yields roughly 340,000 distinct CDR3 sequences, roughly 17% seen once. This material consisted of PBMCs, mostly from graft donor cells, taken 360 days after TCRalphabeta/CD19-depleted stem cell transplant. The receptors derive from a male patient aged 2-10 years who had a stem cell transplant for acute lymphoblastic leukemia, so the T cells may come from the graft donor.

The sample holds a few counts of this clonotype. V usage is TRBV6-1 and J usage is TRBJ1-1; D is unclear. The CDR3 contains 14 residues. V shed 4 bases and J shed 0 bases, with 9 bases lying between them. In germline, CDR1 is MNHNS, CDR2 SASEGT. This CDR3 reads CASSVTDMNTEAFF. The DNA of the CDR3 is TGTGCCAGCAGTGTAACAGATATGAACACTGAAGCTTTCTTT.

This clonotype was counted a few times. In DNA, the CDR3 is TGTGCCAGCAGCGTAGGACCAAGGGACACTGAAGCTTTCTTT. Translation: CASSVGPRDTEAFF. This chain uses TRBV9 with TRBJ1-1; D is uncertain. Germline V lookup: CDR1 SGDLS, CDR2 YYNGEE. The V gene lost 0 bases and the J gene lost 3 bases, with 9 bases spanning the gap. The length of the CDR3 is 14 residues.

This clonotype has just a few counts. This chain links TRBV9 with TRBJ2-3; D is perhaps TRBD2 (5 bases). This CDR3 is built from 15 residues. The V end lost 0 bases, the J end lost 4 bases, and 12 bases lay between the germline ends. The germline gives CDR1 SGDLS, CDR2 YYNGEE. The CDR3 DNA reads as TGTGCCAGCAGCGTAGACAGCGGCCTTGCAGATACGCAGTATTTT. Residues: CASSVDSGLADTQYF.

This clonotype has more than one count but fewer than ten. The CDR3 bases are TGCGCCAGCAGCCAATTCCCCTTAGCAGATACGCAGTATTTT. Amino acids: CASSQFPLADTQYF. The chain combines TRBV4-1 with TRBJ2-3; the D is unclear. Trimming stripped 2 bases from V and 4 bases from J, with 10 bases between. Per the germline V gene, CDR1 is MGHRA and CDR2 is YSYEKL. The CDR3 loop spans 14 amino acids.

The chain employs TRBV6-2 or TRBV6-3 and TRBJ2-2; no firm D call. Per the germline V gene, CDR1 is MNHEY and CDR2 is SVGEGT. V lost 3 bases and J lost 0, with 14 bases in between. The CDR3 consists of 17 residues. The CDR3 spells CASSYSSGAPNTGELFF. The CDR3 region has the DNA TGTGCCAGCAGTTATAGTTCCGGCGCACCGAACACCGGGGAGCTGTTTTTT.

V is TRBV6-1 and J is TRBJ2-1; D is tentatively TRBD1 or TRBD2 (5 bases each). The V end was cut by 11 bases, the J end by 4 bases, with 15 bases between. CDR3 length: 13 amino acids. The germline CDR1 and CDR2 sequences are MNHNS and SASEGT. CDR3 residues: CAAGAEQYNEQFF. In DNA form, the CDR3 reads TGTGCCGCCGGGGCGGAACAATACAATGAGCAGTTCTTC.

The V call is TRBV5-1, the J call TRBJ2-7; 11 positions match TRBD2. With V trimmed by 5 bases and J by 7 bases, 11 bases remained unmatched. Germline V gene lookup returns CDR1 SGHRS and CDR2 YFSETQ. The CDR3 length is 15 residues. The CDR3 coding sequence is TGCGCCAGCAGGACCCTACTAGCGGGAGCGGGGGAGCAGTACTTC. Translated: CASRTLLAGAGEQYF. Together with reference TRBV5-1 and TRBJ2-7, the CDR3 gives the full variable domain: KAGVTQTPRYLIKTRGQQVTLSCSPISGHRSVSWYQQTPGQGLQFLFEYFSETQRNKGNFPGRFSGRQFSNSRSEMNVSTLELGDSALYLCASRTLLAGAGEQYFGPGTRLTVT.

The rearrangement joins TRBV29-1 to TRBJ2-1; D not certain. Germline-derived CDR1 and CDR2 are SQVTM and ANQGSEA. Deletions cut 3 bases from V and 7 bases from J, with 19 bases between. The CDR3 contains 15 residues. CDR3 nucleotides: TGCAGCGTTGAGGATGATAGGTGGGTTGCTAATGAGCAGTTCTTC. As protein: CSVEDDRWVANEQFF.

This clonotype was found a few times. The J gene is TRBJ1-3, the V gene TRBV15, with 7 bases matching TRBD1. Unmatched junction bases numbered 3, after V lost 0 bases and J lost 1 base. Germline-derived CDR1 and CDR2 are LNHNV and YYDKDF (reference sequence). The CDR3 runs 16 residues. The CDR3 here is CATSRDPGQSGNTIYF. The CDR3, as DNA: TGTGCCACCAGCAGAGATCCGGGACAGTCTGGAAACACCATATATTTT. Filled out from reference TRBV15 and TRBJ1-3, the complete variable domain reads DAMVIQNPRYQVTQFGKPVTLSCSQTLNHNVMYWYQQKSSQAPKLLFHYYDKDFNNEADTPDNFQSRRPNTSFCFLDIRSPGLGDTAMYLCATSRDPGQSGNTIYFGEGSWLTVV.

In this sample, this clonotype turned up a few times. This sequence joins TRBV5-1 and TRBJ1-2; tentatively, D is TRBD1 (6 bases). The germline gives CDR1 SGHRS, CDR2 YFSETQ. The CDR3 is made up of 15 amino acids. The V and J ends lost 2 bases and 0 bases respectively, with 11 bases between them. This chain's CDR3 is CASSLGGLANYGYTF. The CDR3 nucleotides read TGCGCCAGCAGCTTAGGGGGGCTAGCTAACTATGGCTACACCTTC.

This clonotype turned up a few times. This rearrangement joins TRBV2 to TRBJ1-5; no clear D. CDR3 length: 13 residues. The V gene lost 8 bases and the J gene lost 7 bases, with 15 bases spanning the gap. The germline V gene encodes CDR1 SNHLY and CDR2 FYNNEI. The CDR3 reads CASSFQEVQPQHF. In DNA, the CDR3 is TGTGCCAGCTCTTTCCAGGAGGTACAGCCCCAGCATTTT. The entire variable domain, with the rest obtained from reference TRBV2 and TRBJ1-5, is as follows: EPEVTQTPSHQVTQMGQEVILRCVPISNHLYFYWYRQILGQKVEFLVSFYNNEISEKSEIFDDQFSVERPDGSNFTLKIRSTKLEDSAMYFCASSFQEVQPQHFGDGTRLSIL.

CDR3 nucleotide sequence: TGTGCCATCAGTGAATTGCCGGGCCGCCGAAAAAACCAAGAGACCCAGTACTTC. Translated: CAISELPGRRKNQETQYF. V usage is TRBV10-3 and J usage is TRBJ2-5; D is uncertain. Germline assignment: CDR1 ENHRY and CDR2 SYGVKD. The V end lost 3 bases, the J end lost 0 bases, and 20 bases lay between the germline ends. The CDR3 is 18 amino acids.

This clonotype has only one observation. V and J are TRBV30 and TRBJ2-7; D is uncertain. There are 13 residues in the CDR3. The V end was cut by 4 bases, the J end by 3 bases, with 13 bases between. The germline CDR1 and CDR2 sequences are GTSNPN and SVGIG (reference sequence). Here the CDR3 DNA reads TGTGCCTGGATAGGTCACAGAAGCTACGAGCAGTACTTC. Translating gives CAWIGHRSYEQYF.

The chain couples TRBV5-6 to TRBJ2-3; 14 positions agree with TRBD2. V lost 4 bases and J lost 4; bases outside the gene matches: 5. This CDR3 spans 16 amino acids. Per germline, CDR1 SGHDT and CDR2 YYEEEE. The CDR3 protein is CASSAMTSGRADTQYF. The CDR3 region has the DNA TGTGCCAGCAGCGCGATGACTAGCGGGAGGGCAGATACGCAGTATTTT.

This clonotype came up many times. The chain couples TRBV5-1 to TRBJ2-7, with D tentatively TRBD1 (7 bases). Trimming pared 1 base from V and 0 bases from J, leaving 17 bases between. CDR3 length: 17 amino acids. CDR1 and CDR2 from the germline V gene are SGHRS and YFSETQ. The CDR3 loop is CASSLLGRDSVSYEQYF. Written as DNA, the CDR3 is TGCGCCAGCAGCTTGCTAGGGCGGGACAGCGTCTCCTACGAGCAGTACTTC.

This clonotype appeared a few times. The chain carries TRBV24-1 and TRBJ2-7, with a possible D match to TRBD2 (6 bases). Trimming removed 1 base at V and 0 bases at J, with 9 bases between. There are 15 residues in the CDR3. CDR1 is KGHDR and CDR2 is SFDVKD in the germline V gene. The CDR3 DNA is TGTGCCACCAGTGATTTCCGACTAGACTCCTACGAGCAGTACTTC. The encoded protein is CATSDFRLDSYEQYF.

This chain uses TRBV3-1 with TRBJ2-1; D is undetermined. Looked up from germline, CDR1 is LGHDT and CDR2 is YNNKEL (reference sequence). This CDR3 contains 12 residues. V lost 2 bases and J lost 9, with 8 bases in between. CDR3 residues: CASSQTQREQFF. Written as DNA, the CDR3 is TGTGCCAGCAGCCAAACGCAGCGTGAGCAGTTCTTC.

The CDR3 sequence: CSVVMGTSGRNEQYF. For the CDR3, the DNA is TGCAGCGTTGTAATGGGGACTAGCGGGAGGAACGAGCAGTACTTC. The chain is built from TRBV29-1 and TRBJ2-7; 15 bases align to TRBD2. CDR1 is SQVTM, CDR2 ANQGSEA, per germline. J lost 5 bases, V lost 4 bases, and 6 bases had no gene match. There are 15 residues in the CDR3.

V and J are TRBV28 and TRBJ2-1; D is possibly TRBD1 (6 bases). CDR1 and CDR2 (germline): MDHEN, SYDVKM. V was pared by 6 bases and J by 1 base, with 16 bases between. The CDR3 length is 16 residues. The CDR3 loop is CASSPIDRPSYNEQFF. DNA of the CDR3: TGTGCCAGCAGCCCCATCGACAGGCCGTCCTACAATGAGCAGTTCTTC.